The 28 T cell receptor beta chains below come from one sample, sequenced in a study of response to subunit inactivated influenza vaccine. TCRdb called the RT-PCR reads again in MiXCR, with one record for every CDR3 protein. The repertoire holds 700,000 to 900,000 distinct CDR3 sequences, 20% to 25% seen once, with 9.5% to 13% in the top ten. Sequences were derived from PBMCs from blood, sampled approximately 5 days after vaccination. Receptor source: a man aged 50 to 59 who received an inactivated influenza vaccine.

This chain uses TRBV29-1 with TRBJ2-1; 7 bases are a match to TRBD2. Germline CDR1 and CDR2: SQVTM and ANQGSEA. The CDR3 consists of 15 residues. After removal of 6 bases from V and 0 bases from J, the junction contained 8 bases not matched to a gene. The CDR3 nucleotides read TGCAGCGTCACCTGGGGGGGGGGCTCCTACAATGAGCAGTTCTTC. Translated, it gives CSVTWGGGSYNEQFF.

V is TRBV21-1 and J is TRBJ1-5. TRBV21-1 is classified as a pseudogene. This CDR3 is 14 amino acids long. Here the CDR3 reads CASSKDADNQPQHF. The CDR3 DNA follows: TGTGCCAGCAGCAAGGACGCGGATAATCAGCCCCAGCATTTT.

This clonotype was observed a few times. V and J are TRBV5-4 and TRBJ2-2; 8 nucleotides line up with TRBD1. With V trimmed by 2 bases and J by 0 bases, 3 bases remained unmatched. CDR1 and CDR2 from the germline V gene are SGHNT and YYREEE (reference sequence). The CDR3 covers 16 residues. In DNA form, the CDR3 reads TGTGCCAGCAGCTTAGGACAGGGAACGAACACCGGGGAGCTGTTTTTT. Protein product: CASSLGQGTNTGELFF.

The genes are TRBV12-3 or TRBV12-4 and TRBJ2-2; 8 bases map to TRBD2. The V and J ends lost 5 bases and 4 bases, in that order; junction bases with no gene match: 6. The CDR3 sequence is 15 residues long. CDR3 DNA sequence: TGTGCCAGCAGTAGCGGGGGTCGGTCCACCGGGGAGCTGTTTTTT. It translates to CASSSGGRSTGELFF.

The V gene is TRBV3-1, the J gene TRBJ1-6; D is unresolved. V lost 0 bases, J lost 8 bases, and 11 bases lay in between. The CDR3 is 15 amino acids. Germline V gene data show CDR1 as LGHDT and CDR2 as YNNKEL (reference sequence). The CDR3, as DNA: TGTGCCAGCAGCCAAGAAATCGAAAACCATTCACCCCTCCACTTT. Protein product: CASSQEIENHSPLHF.

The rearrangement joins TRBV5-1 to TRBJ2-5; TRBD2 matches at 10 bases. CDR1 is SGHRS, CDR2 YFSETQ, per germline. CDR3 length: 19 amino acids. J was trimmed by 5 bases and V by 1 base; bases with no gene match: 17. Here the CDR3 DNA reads TGCGCCAGCAGCTTGTATTGGAGGACTAGCGGTCAACCCCCGGAGACCCAGTACTTC. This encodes CASSLYWRTSGQPPETQYF.

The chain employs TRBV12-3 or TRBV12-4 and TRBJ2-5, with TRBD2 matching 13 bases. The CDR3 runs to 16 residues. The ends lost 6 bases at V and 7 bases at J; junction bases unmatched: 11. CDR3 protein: CASSRTSGGGPWTQYF. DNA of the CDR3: TGTGCCAGCAGCCGAACTAGCGGGGGGGGGCCGTGGACCCAGTACTTC.

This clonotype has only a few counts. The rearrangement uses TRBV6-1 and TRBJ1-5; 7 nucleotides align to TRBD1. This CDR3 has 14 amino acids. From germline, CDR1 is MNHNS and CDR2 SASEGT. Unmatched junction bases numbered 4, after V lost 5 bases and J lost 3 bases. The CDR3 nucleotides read TGTGCCAGCAGTCCCAGGGGGAACAATCAGCCCCAGCATTTT. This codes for CASSPRGNNQPQHF.

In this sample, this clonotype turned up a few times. The CDR3 sequence: CASSLAGRGVQETQYF. Written as DNA, the CDR3 is TGCGCCAGCAGTCTAGCAGGGCGGGGGGTCCAAGAGACCCAGTACTTC. The V and J genes are TRBV4-3 and TRBJ2-5; TRBD2 matches at 8 bases. This CDR3 contains 16 residues. The trim removed 6 bases at V and 1 base at J, leaving 10 bases unmatched. Germline CDR1 reads LGHNA; CDR2 reads YSLEER.

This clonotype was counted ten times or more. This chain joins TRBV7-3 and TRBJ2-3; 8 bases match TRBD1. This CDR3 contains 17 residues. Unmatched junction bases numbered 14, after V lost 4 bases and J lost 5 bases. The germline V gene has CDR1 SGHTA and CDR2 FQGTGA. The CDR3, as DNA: TGTGCCAGCAGCTCCAGACAGGGGCCCGCCGGGGTAGATACGCAGTATTTT. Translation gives CASSSRQGPAGVDTQYF.

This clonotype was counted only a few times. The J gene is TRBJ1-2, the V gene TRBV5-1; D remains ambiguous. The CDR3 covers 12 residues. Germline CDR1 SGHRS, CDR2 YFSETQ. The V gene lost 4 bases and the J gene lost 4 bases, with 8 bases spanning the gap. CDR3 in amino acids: CASSDQIYGYTF. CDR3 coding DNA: TGCGCCAGCAGCGACCAGATCTATGGCTACACCTTC.

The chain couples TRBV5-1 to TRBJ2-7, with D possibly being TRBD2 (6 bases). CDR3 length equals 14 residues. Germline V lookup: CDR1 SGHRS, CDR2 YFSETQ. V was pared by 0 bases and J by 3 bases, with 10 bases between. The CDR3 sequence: CASSLARGIYEQYF. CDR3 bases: TGCGCCAGCAGCTTGGCCCGGGGGATCTACGAGCAGTACTTC.

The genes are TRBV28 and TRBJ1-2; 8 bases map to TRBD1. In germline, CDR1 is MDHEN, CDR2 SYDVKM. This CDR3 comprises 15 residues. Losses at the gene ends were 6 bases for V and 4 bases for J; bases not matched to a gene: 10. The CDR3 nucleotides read TGTGCCAGCAGGCGCCCGGACAGGGAAGTCTATGGCTACACCTTC. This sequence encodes CASRRPDREVYGYTF.

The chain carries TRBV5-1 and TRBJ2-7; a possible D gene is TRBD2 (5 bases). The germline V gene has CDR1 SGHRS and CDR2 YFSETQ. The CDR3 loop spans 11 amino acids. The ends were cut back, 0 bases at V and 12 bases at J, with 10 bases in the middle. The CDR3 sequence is CASSLDSELYF. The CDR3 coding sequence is TGCGCCAGCAGCTTGGATAGCGAGTTGTACTTC.

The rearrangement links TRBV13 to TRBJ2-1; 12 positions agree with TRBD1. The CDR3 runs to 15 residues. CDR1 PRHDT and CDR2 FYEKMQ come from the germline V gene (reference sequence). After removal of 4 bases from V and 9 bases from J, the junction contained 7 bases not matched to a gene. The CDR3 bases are TGTGCCAGCAGCTCTTGGGACAGGGGGCTGAGTGAGCAGTTCTTC. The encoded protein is CASSSWDRGLSEQFF.

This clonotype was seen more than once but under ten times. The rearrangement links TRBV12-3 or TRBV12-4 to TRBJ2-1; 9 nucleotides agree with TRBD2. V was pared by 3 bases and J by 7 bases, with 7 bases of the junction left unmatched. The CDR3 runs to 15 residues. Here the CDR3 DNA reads TGTGCCAGCAGTTTTAGTAGCGGGAGAACAAATGAGCAGTTCTTC. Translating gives CASSFSSGRTNEQFF.

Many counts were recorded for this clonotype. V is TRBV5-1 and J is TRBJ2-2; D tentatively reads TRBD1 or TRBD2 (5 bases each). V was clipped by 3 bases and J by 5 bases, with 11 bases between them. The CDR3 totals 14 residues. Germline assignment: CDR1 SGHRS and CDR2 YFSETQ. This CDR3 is CASSSGPGTGELFF. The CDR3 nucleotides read TGCGCCAGCAGCTCGGGGCCGGGGACCGGGGAGCTGTTTTTT.

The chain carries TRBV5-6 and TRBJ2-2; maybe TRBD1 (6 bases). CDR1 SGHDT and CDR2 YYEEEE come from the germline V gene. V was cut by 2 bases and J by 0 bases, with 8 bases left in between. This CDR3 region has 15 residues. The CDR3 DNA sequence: TGTGCCAGCAGCTTCACAGGGCCGAACACCGGGGAGCTGTTTTTT. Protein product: CASSFTGPNTGELFF.

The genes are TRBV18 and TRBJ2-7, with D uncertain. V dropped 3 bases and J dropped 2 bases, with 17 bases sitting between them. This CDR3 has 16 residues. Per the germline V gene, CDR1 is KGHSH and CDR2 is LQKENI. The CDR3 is CASSPSGPLGTYEQYF. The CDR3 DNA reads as TGTGCCAGCTCACCTTCGGGTCCCCTCGGAACCTACGAGCAGTACTTC.

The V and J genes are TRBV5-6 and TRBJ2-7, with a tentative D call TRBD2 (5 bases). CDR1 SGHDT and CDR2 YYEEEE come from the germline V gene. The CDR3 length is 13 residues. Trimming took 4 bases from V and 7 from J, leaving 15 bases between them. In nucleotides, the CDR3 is TGTGCCAGCAGCGGGAAGACGGGGTATGAGCAGTACTTC. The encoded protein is CASSGKTGYEQYF.

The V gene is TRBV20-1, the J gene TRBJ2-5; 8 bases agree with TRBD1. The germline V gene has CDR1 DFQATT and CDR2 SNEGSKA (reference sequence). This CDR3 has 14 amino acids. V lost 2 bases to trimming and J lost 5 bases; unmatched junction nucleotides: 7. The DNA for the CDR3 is TGCAGTGCTAGATTTACGACAGGGGTTGAGACCCAGTACTTC. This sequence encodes CSARFTTGVETQYF.

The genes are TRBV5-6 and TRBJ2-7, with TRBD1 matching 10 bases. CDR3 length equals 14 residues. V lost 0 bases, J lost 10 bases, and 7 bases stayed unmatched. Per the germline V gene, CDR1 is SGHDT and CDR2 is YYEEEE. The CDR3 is CASSLVGTGVPQYF. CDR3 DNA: TGTGCCAGCAGCTTGGTGGGGACAGGGGTTCCTCAGTACTTC.

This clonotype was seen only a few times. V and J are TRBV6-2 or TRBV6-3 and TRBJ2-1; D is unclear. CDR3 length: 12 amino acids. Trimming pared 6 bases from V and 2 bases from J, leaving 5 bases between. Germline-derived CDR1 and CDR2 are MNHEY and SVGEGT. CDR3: CASRLTYNEQFF. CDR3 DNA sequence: TGTGCCAGCAGGTTGACCTACAATGAGCAGTTCTTC.

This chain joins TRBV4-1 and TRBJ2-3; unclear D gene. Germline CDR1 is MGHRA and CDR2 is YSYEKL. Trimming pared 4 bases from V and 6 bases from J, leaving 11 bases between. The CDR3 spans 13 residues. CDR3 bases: TGCGCCAGCAGCCTCAACTGGCGGGATACGCAGTATTTT. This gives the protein CASSLNWRDTQYF.

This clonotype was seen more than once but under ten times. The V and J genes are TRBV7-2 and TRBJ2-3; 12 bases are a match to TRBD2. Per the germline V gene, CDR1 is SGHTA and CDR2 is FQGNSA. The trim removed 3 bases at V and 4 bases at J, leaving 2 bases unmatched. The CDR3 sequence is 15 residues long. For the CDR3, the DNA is TGTGCCAGCAGCTTTCTAGCGGGGGGGGCAGATACGCAGTATTTT. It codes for CASSFLAGGADTQYF. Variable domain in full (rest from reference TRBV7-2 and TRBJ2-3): GAGVSQSPSNKVTEKGKDVELRCDPISGHTALYWYRQSLGQGLEFLIYFQGNSAPDKSGLPSDRFSAERTGGSVSTLTIQRTQQEDSAVYLCASSFLAGGADTQYFGPGTRLTVL.

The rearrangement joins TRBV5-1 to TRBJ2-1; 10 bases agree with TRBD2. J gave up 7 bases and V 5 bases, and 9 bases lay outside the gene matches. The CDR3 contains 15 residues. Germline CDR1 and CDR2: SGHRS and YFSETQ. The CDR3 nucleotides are TGCGCCAGCAGGGTACTAGCGGGAAGAGGGAATGAGCAGTTCTTC. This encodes CASRVLAGRGNEQFF.

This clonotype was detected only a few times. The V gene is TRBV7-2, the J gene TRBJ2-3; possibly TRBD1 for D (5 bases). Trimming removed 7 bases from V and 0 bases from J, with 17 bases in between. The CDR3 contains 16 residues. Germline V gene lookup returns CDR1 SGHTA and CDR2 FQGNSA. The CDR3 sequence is CASKDTLLPSTDTQYF. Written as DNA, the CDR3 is TGTGCCAGCAAGGACACTCTCCTTCCTAGCACAGATACGCAGTATTTT.

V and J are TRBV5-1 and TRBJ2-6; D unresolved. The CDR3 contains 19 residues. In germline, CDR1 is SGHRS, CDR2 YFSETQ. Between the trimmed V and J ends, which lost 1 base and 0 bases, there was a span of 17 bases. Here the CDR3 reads CASSLIVSLGSSGANVLTF. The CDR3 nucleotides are TGCGCCAGCAGCTTGATAGTCAGCTTAGGCAGCTCTGGGGCCAACGTCCTGACTTTC.